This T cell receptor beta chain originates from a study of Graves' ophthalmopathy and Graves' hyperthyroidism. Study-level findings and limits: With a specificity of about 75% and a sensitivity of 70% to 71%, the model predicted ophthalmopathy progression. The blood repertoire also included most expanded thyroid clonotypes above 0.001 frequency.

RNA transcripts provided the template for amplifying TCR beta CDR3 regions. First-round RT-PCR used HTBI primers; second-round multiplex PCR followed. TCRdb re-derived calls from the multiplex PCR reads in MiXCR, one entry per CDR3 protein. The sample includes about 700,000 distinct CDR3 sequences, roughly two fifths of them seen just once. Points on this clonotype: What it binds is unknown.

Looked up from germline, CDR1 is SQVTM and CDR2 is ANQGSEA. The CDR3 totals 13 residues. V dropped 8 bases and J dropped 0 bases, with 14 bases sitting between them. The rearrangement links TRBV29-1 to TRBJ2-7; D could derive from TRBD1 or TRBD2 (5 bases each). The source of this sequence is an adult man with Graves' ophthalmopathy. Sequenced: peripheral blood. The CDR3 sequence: CSISGTDSYEQYF. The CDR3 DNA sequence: TGCAGCATCTCCGGGACGGACTCCTACGAGCAGTACTTC.